A single sample gave rise to the 9 T cell receptor beta chains below, sequenced in a study of blood T cell repertoires in COVID-19. TCRdb keeps only in-frame clones here, not all; method: immunoSEQ multiplex PCR. The table includes roughly 180,000 clones, roughly 81% detected once. The sequenced sample consisted of peripheral blood. These receptors all stem from a woman between 50 and 59 years old with COVID-19, enrolled during active disease.

This chain links TRBV30 with TRBJ1-2, with D maybe TRBD1 (5 bases). V was cut by 0 bases and J by 10 bases, with 9 bases left in between. Germline CDR1 reads GTSNPN; CDR2 reads SVGIG (reference sequence). The CDR3 contains 11 residues. CDR3 DNA: TGTGCCTGGAGTGTACTTGGGGCCTACACCTTC. Translated, it gives CAWSVLGAYTF.

The J gene is TRBJ1-2, the V gene TRBV2; possibly TRBD1 for D (6 bases). CDR3 length: 15 residues. Looked up from germline, CDR1 is SNHLY and CDR2 is FYNNEI. Deletions cut 4 bases from V and 7 bases from J, with 19 bases between. The CDR3 DNA sequence: TGTGCCAGCAGTGTTGGGACACCCCCCGAGTTTGGCTACACCTTC. Its translation: CASSVGTPPEFGYTF.

The V gene is TRBV25-1, the J gene TRBJ1-1, with D possibly matching TRBD1 (5 bases). CDR1 is MGHDK, CDR2 SYGVNS, per germline. This CDR3 has 13 amino acids. V was pared by 4 bases and J by 0 bases, with 6 bases between. CDR3 bases: TGTGCCAGCAGTGGGGGGGTGAACACTGAAGCTTTCTTT. Protein sequence: CASSGGVNTEAFF.

V gene TRBV7-9 combines with J gene TRBJ1-4; perhaps TRBD1 as D (6 bases). The CDR3 runs 14 residues. CDR1 is SEHNR, CDR2 FQNEAQ, per germline (reference sequence). The V and J ends lost 2 bases and 8 bases respectively, with 12 bases between them. The CDR3 loop reads CASSLNQGLEKLFF. The CDR3 DNA sequence: TGTGCCAGCAGCTTAAACCAGGGGCTCGAAAAACTGTTTTTT.

The J gene is TRBJ2-2, the V gene TRBV7-2; TRBD2 matches at 8 bases. V shed 5 bases and J 4 bases; nucleotides not matched to a gene: 6. The CDR3 has 15 amino acids. From germline, CDR1 is SGHTA and CDR2 FQGNSA. The DNA of the CDR3 is TGTGCCAGCAGCGCCCGGGCGGGGGGCACCGGGGAGCTGTTTTTT. Translated, it gives CASSARAGGTGELFF.

The V gene is TRBV3-1 (or the pseudogene TRBV3-2), the J gene TRBJ2-2; 10 nucleotides align to TRBD2. The germline gives CDR1 LGHDT, CDR2 YNNKEL (reference sequence). This CDR3 region has 15 residues. J lost 5 bases, V lost 4 bases, and 4 bases had no gene match. The CDR3 here is CASSRAGGLTGELFF. The CDR3 nucleotides read TGTGCCAGCAGCCGAGCGGGGGGGCTAACCGGGGAGCTGTTTTTT.

V is TRBV4-2 and J is TRBJ2-5, with TRBD2 identical over 10 bases. V was clipped by 0 bases and J by 5 bases; unmatched bases: 9. Germline lookup yields CDR1 LGHNA and CDR2 YNFKEQ. The CDR3 is 17 residues long. CDR3 coding DNA: TGTGCCAGCAGCCAAGATATGGTAACTAGCGGGACGGAGACCCAGTACTTC. Translated, it gives CASSQDMVTSGTETQYF.

This clone was seen only once. The CDR3 region is CASSLDGQNTEAFF. In nucleotides, the CDR3 is TGCGCCAGCAGCTTAGATGGACAGAACACTGAAGCTTTCTTT. The chain carries TRBV5-1 and TRBJ1-1; D perhaps matches TRBD1 (5 bases). The germline CDR1 and CDR2 sequences are SGHRS and YFSETQ. The V gene lost 2 bases and the J gene lost 1 base, with 9 bases spanning the gap. The CDR3 is 14 residues long.

This chain joins TRBV5-6 and TRBJ2-1; 9 nucleotides line up with TRBD2. V lost 6 bases, J lost 3 bases, and 10 bases stayed unmatched. Germline lookup yields CDR1 SGHDT and CDR2 YYEEEE. The CDR3 contains 16 residues. CDR3 residues: CASTPVAGAYYNEQFF. The DNA for the CDR3 is TGTGCCAGCACCCCCGTAGCGGGGGCCTACTACAATGAGCAGTTCTTC. Full variable domain (missing parts from reference TRBV5-6 and TRBJ2-1): DAGVTQSPTHLIKTRGQQVTLRCSPKSGHDTVSWYQQALGQGPQFIFQYYEEEERQRGNFPDRFSGHQFPNYSSELNVNALLLGDSALYLCASTPVAGAYYNEQFFGPGTRLTVL.